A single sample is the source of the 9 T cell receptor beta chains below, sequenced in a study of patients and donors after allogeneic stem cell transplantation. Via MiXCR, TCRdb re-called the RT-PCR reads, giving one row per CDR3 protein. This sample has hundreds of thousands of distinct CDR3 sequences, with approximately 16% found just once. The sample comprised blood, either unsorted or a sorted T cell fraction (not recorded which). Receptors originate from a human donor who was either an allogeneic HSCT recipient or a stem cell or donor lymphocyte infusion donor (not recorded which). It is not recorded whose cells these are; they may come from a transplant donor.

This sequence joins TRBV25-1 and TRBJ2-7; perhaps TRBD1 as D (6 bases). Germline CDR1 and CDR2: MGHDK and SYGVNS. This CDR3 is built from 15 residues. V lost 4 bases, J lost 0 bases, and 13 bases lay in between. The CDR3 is CASSVTGTLSYEQYF. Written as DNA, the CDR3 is TGTGCCAGCAGTGTCACAGGGACCCTCTCCTACGAGCAGTACTTC.

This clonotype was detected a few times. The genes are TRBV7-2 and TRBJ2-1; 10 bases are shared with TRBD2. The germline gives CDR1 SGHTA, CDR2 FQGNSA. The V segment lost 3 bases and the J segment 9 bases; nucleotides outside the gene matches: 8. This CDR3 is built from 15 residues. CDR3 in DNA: TGTGCCAGCAGCTTGGGTAGCGGGGGGCCGGGTGAGCAGTTCTTC. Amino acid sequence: CASSLGSGGPGEQFF.

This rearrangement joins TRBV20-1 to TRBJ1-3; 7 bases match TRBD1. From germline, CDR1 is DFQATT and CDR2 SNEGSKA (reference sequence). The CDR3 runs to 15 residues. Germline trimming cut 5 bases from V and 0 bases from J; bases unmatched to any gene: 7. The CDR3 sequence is CSARTGFSSGNTIYF. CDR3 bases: TGCAGTGCTCGGACAGGATTCTCCTCTGGAAACACCATATATTTT.

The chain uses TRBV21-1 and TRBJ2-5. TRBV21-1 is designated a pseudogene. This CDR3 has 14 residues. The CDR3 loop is CASSKETVQETQYF. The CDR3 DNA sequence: TGTGCCAGCAGCAAAGAAACAGTACAAGAGACCCAGTACTTC.

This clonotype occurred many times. The CDR3 loop is CATSDSGNTQYF. CDR3 DNA: TGTGCCACCAGTGATTCAGGGAATACGCAGTATTTT. The V and J genes are TRBV24-1 and TRBJ2-3, with a possible D match to TRBD1 (5 bases). CDR1 and CDR2 from the germline V gene are KGHDR and SFDVKD. Between the trimmed V and J ends, which lost 2 bases and 7 bases, there was a span of 6 bases. The CDR3 consists of 12 residues.

CDR3 bases: TGCGCCAGCAGCCAGGACCTTGGGAAGTTGGGTCATGGCTACACCTTC. Amino acids: CASSQDLGKLGHGYTF. This chain connects TRBV4-1 to TRBJ1-2; D gene ambiguous. The V gene's germline CDR1 is MGHRA and CDR2 YSYEKL. The CDR3 spans 16 residues. Trimming took 3 bases from V and 6 from J, leaving 20 bases between them.

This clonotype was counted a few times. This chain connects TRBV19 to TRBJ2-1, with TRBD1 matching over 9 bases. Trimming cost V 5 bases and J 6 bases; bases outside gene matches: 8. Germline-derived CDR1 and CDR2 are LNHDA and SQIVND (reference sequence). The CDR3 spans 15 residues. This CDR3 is CASSPMGQGTNEQFF. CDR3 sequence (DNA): TGTGCCAGTAGTCCAATGGGACAGGGTACCAATGAGCAGTTCTTC. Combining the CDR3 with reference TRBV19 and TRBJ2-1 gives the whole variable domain DGGITQSPKYLFRKEGQNVTLSCEQNLNHDAMYWYRQDPGQGLRLIYYSQIVNDFQKGDIAEGYSVSREKKESFPLTVTSAQKNPTAFYLCASSPMGQGTNEQFFGPGTRLTVL.

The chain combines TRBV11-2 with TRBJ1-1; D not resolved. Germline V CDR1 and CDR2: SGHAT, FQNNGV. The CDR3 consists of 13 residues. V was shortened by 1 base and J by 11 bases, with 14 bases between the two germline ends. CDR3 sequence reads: CASSLGVMGKAFF. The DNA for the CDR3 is TGTGCCAGCAGCTTAGGGGTCATGGGGAAGGCTTTCTTT.

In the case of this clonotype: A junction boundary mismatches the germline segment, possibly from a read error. Written as DNA, the CDR3 is TGTGACAGCAGTTTAACCGATGAGCAGTTCTTC. Translating it yields CDSSLTDEQFF. V gene TRBV12-3 or TRBV12-4 combines with J gene TRBJ2-1, with D unresolved. The CDR3 covers 11 residues.